Each of the 21 T cell receptor beta chains below was sequenced from the same sample in a study of T cells expressing NK-cell markers. TCRdb derives one entry per CDR3 protein from the 5' RACE reads, leaving out DNA. This repertoire includes 400,000 or so distinct CDR3 sequences. Sequences were obtained from blood T cells: a sorted CD56 or NKG2C T cell subset, CD4+ or CD8+ T cells, or bulk PBMC T cells (not recorded which). These receptors were collected from a woman between 50 and 59 years old in good health.

V gene TRBV27 combines with J gene TRBJ2-2. This CDR3 spans 14 amino acids. In germline, CDR1 is MNHEY, CDR2 SMNVEV (reference sequence). The CDR3 spells CASSASGYSGELFF.

The chain recombines TRBV7-9 with TRBJ1-1; the D call from TCRdb, TRBD1, cannot be confirmed without DNA. The CDR3 is made up of 15 amino acids. CDR1 and CDR2 from the germline V gene are SEHNR and FQNEAQ (reference sequence). This CDR3 is CASSLWDRGVAEAFF.

The V and J genes are TRBV4-1 and TRBJ2-3; absent DNA, TCRdb's TRBD1 call cannot be checked. Germline CDR1 is MGHRA and CDR2 is YSYEKL. The CDR3 spans 14 residues. CDR3 in amino acids: CASSPEPGADTQYF.

This chain joins TRBV6-5 and TRBJ2-3; as DNA is missing, the TRBD1 call by TCRdb cannot be tested. Germline lookup yields CDR1 MNHEY and CDR2 SVGAGI. This CDR3 has 15 amino acids. CDR3 loop: CASSYSTGRTDTQYF.

This chain joins TRBV25-1 and TRBJ2-5; checking the TCRdb D call of TRBD1 is not possible without DNA. This CDR3 comprises 15 residues. Per the germline V gene, CDR1 is MGHDK and CDR2 is SYGVNS. This chain's CDR3 is CASSEWGGQGETQYF.

V and J are TRBV27 and TRBJ2-1; TCRdb's D call, TRBD2, is unchecked because there is no DNA. CDR1 and CDR2 (germline): MNHEY, SMNVEV (reference sequence). The CDR3 is made up of 15 amino acids. CDR3 region: CASSIRLAVYNEQFF.

This sequence joins TRBV11-3 and TRBJ2-1; TCRdb proposes TRBD1, but this gene call is untestable without DNA. This CDR3 comprises 16 residues. Germline V lookup: CDR1 SGHNT, CDR2 YENEEA. The CDR3 loop reads CASSLVFGQGRNEQFF.

The gene calls are TRBV5-1 and TRBJ2-7; no DNA is available, so the TRBD1 call from TCRdb remains unchecked. The V gene's germline CDR1 is SGHRS and CDR2 YFSETQ. CDR3 length equals 14 residues. CDR3 loop: CASRARGRSYEQYF.

This rearrangement joins TRBV7-9 to TRBJ2-3. The CDR3 runs to 15 residues. CDR1 is SEHNR, CDR2 FQNEAQ, per germline (reference sequence). This CDR3 reads CASSLMATSTDTQYF.

The chain employs TRBV7-9 and TRBJ2-7; TCRdb reports TRBD2, a call that lacks DNA to check it against. Germline V lookup: CDR1 SEHNR, CDR2 FQNEAQ (reference sequence). This CDR3 region has 18 residues. This CDR3 reads CASSAGTSGSPWSDEQYF.

The chain links TRBV5-1 to TRBJ2-2; the D gene TCRdb calls, TRBD2, cannot be checked with no DNA. CDR1 and CDR2 from the germline V gene are SGHRS and YFSETQ. CDR3 length equals 16 residues. CDR3 loop: CASSLIGLEAPGELFF. Using reference TRBV5-1 and TRBJ2-2 for the parts outside the CDR3, the full variable domain is KAGVTQTPRYLIKTRGQQVTLSCSPISGHRSVSWYQQTPGQGLQFLFEYFSETQRNKGNFPGRFSGRQFSNSRSEMNVSTLELGDSALYLCASSLIGLEAPGELFFGEGSRLTVL.

The chain is built from TRBV2 and TRBJ2-5; there is no DNA to check the TCRdb D call of TRBD1. The CDR3 extends over 14 amino acids. CDR1 is SNHLY, CDR2 FYNNEI, per germline. The CDR3 region is CASSELQGWETQYF. The full variable domain, its missing parts supplied by reference TRBV2 and TRBJ2-5, is EPEVTQTPSHQVTQMGQEVILRCVPISNHLYFYWYRQILGQKVEFLVSFYNNEISEKSEIFDDQFSVERPDGSNFTLKIRSTKLEDSAMYFCASSELQGWETQYFGPGTRLLVL.

Here the CDR3 reads CASSSHTGEQYF. This chain connects TRBV7-9 to TRBJ2-7. This CDR3 is 12 amino acids long. Germline V gene sequence: CDR1 SEHNR, CDR2 FQNEAQ (reference sequence).

This chain connects TRBV10-3 to TRBJ1-1; TCRdb lists TRBD1, though no DNA is available to test this call. The CDR3 covers 11 residues. Looked up from germline, CDR1 is ENHRY and CDR2 is SYGVKD. CDR3 loop: CATRLDTEAFF.

The chain employs TRBV9 and TRBJ1-2; the TRBD1 assignment by TCRdb is unverifiable without DNA. The CDR3 totals 16 residues. CDR1 SGDLS and CDR2 YYNGEE come from the germline V gene. The CDR3 reads CASSVGAGQGNYGYTF.

The chain has TRBV29-1 and TRBJ2-5. Germline assignment: CDR1 SQVTM and CDR2 ANQGSEA. This CDR3 is built from 11 residues. The CDR3 loop is CSVVIVETQYF.

The V gene is TRBV20-1, the J gene TRBJ2-1. The CDR3 length is 15 residues. Germline values: CDR1 DFQATT, CDR2 SNEGSKA (reference sequence). This chain's CDR3 is CSAILGESSYNEQFF.

V gene TRBV7-6 combines with J gene TRBJ2-1; TCRdb lists TRBD1, though no DNA is available to test this call. CDR1 is SGHVS and CDR2 is FNYEAQ in the germline V gene. The CDR3 runs to 13 residues. CDR3 region: CASSERTGREQFF.

The chain joins TRBV29-1 to TRBJ2-7. The germline V gene has CDR1 SQVTM and CDR2 ANQGSEA. The CDR3 runs 13 residues. The chain's CDR3 is CSAMALGSYEQYF.

The chain recombines TRBV6-5 with TRBJ2-1; the TRBD1 assignment by TCRdb is unverifiable without DNA. The germline gives CDR1 MNHEY, CDR2 SVGAGI. The CDR3 covers 12 residues. CDR3 in amino acids: CASSYGGAEQFF.

The chain uses TRBV7-7 and TRBJ2-1. CDR3 size: 15 residues. Germline assignment: CDR1 SSHAT and CDR2 FNYEAQ (reference sequence). CDR3 amino acids: CASSLAASPYNEQFF.